The rows below give T cell receptor beta chains drawn from one sample of a study of blood T cell repertoires in COVID-19. Generated by immunoSEQ multiplex PCR, the TCRdb table keeps only in-frame clones and is missing some. Among some 180,000 clones listed, just under 85% were seen once. Material for sequencing was peripheral blood. These receptors were obtained from a woman of 80 years or more with COVID-19, enrolled during active disease. The CDR3 runs from the conserved cysteine through the conserved F or W. A D gene is named only where the DNA matches it firmly. Clone size is shown for a subset of rows, as once, few, many or a class of expanded clone.

clone_size cdr3_length j_call v_call d_call cdr3_nt cdr3_aa
few 14 TRBJ2-2 TRBV7-3 - TGTGCCAGCAGTCCGTCTCGGAACACCGGGGAGCTGTTTTTT CASSPSRNTGELFF
- 16 TRBJ2-2 TRBV7-8 TRBD1 TGTGCCAGCAGCTTATTGGGACAGTCGAACACCGGGGAGCTGTTTTTT CASSLLGQSNTGELFF
- 14 TRBJ1-5 TRBV6-6 TRBD1 TGTGCCAGCAGTTACGACAGGGGAAACCAGCCCCAGCATTTT CASSYDRGNQPQHF
- 14 TRBJ1-1 TRBV5-1 TRBD1 TGCGCCAGCAGCTCGGGACAGCGAAACACTGAAGCTTTCTTT CASSSGQRNTEAFF
- 15 TRBJ2-1 TRBV2 TRBD1 TGTGCCAGCAGTGAATCCCGGGACAGAACCAATGAGCAGTTCTTC CASSESRDRTNEQFF
- 15 TRBJ1-2 TRBV6-1 TRBD1 TGTGCCAGCAGTGAAGGGGACAGGGCTAACTATGGCTACACCTTC CASSEGDRANYGYTF
- 13 TRBJ2-1 TRBV6-5 TRBD2 TGTGCCAGCAGTCTCCGGGAGGATTATGAGCAGTTCTTC CASSLREDYEQFF
- 16 TRBJ1-5 TRBV19 - TGTGCCAGTAGGTGGGATATAGGGGTTGGCAATCAGCCCCAGCATTTT CASRWDIGVGNQPQHF
few 15 TRBJ1-3 TRBV5-1 TRBD1 TGCGCCAGCAGCTTGGGGACAGGGGCTGGAAACACCATATATTTT CASSLGTGAGNTIYF
- 15 TRBJ2-7 TRBV4-2 - TGTGCCAGCAGCCAAGATCTGAGCGGTTACTACGAGCAGTACTTC CASSQDLSGYYEQYF
- 19 TRBJ2-2 TRBV28 TRBD2 TGTGCCAGCAGTTTATCACGTGGGACTAGCGGTAGGAACACCGGGGAGCTGTTTTTT CASSLSRGTSGRNTGELFF
- 15 TRBJ1-2 TRBV4-1 - TGCGCCAGCAGCCAAGAGAGGGCACGGATCTATGGCTACACCTTC CASSQERARIYGYTF
- 14 TRBJ2-2 TRBV6-5 TRBD2 TGTGCCAGTCGGGCTAGCGGGGGACCCGGGGAGCTGTTTTTT CASRASGGPGELFF
- 15 TRBJ1-5 TRBV5-1 - TGCGCCAGCAGCTTAGGAGGGGATAGCTATCAGCCCCAGCATTTT CASSLGGDSYQPQHF
once 11 TRBJ2-5 TRBV6-5 - TGTGCCAGCGCGGAGATCGAGACCCAGTACTTC CASAEIETQYF
- 17 TRBJ2-6 TRBV3-1/TRBV3-2 - TGTGCCAGCAGCCAAGAATTGACAGCCTCTGGGGCCAACGTCCTGACTTTC CASSQELTASGANVLTF
- 15 TRBJ1-2 TRBV19 - TGTGCCAGTAGTATTATCCAACCGAGGAACTATGGCTACACCTTC CASSIIQPRNYGYTF
- 11 TRBJ2-7 TRBV6-5 - TGTGCCAGCACCTGGGGGACAGAGCAGTACTTC CASTWGTEQYF
few 13 TRBJ2-7 TRBV4-1 TRBD1 TGCGCCAGCAGCCAAGCGTCGACAGGGGTTCTGTACTTC CASSQASTGVLYF
few 16 TRBJ2-1 TRBV9 TRBD2 TGTGCCAGCAGCGTAGGACTAGCGGGGGGTTATAATGAGCAGTTCTTC CASSVGLAGGYNEQFF
- 13 TRBJ1-2 TRBV23-1 - TGCGCTCGCACCCCGGGGGGAATCTATGGCTACACCTTC CARTPGGIYGYTF
- 14 TRBJ2-7 TRBV5-1 - TGCGCCAGCAGCACCGGGACCCCGGAGGGGGAGCAGTACTTC CASSTGTPEGEQYF
- 15 TRBJ2-7 TRBV3-1/TRBV3-2 - TGTGCCAGCACCCCAACCCCAGGGATTAGCCACGAGCAGTACTTC CASTPTPGISHEQYF
- 17 TRBJ1-3 TRBV7-9 - TGTGCCAGCAGCTTAAGGGGCGGCGGGGGCTCTGGAAACACCATATATTTT CASSLRGGGGSGNTIYF
- 14 TRBJ1-3 TRBV6-5 - TGTGCCACCTCCCCGCGGCGGACTGGAAACACCATATATTTT CATSPRRTGNTIYF
- 14 TRBJ2-7 TRBV5-5 - TGTGCCTCACAGCTCCGGGGAGAATCCTACGAGCAGTACTTC CASQLRGESYEQYF
- 18 TRBJ1-3 TRBV5-1 TRBD1 TGCGCCAGCAGCTTGGGGTCTCGACAGGGGGCGACCGGAAACACCATATATTTT CASSLGSRQGATGNTIYF
few 13 TRBJ1-2 TRBV12-3/TRBV12-4 - TGTGCCAGCAGTTTCGGGAGACCCCTTGGCTACACCTTC CASSFGRPLGYTF
- 12 TRBJ1-2 TRBV3-1/TRBV3-2 - TGTGCCAGCAGCCAGCTCCAGGGGGGCTACACCTTC CASSQLQGGYTF
once 13 TRBJ2-1 TRBV19 TRBD2 TGTGCCACCGGGACTAGCGGGAGAGGAGCGCAGTTCTTC CATGTSGRGAQFF
- 15 TRBJ2-1 TRBV19 - TGTGCCAGTAGTCCGAGAAACCCCTCCTACAATGAGCAGTTCTTC CASSPRNPSYNEQFF
- 13 TRBJ1-1 TRBV9 - TGTGCCAGCAGCCTAAACACGGGATCTGAAGCTTTCTTT CASSLNTGSEAFF
- 14 TRBJ1-6 TRBV6-5 - TGTGCCAGCAGGGGGAGGTCGGATAATTCACCCCTCCACTTT CASRGRSDNSPLHF
- 16 TRBJ1-6 TRBV28 TRBD1 TGTGCCAGCAGTTCAGACAGGGACACCTATAATTCACCCCTCCACTTT CASSSDRDTYNSPLHF
- 16 TRBJ2-1 TRBV11-2 - TGTGCCAGCAGCTTAGTCCAGGGGTCCCTCCTCAATGAGCAGTTCTTC CASSLVQGSLLNEQFF
- 15 TRBJ1-5 TRBV5-5 - TGTGCCAGCAGCTTGGGTTCTAGGTACAATCAGCCCCAGCATTTT CASSLGSRYNQPQHF
many 14 TRBJ2-7 TRBV27 - TGTGCCAGCAGTTTAGACGGAGTGGTCTACGAGCAGTACTTC CASSLDGVVYEQYF
- 13 TRBJ1-2 TRBV9 - TGTGCCAGCAGCGTAGTGGCAGGGCATGGCTACACCTTC CASSVVAGHGYTF
- 13 TRBJ2-5 TRBV5-1 - TGCGCCAGCAGCTTGACTAGCCAAGAGACCCAGTACTTC CASSLTSQETQYF
few 12 TRBJ1-5 TRBV28 - TGTGCCAGCAGGACTACCGTCCAGCCCCAGCATTTT CASRTTVQPQHF
- 13 TRBJ1-1 TRBV14 - TGTGCCAGCAGCCAAGTGGCGAACACTGAAGCTTTCTTT CASSQVANTEAFF
- 15 TRBJ1-2 TRBV7-2 - TGTGCCAGCAGCTTAGAAAGCGGCAGGAGCTATGGCTACACCTTC CASSLESGRSYGYTF
- 14 TRBJ1-2 TRBV3-1/TRBV3-2 - TGTGCCAGCAGCCAAGGGGGGGCTAACTATGGCTACACCTTC CASSQGGANYGYTF
- 15 TRBJ1-4 TRBV10-2 TRBD1 TGCGCCAGCAGTCCCGACAGGGTGGGCGATGAAAAACTGTTTTTT CASSPDRVGDEKLFF
- 17 TRBJ2-5 TRBV24-1 TRBD2 TGTGCCACCAGTGTCTCTGCTAGCGGGAGTAAAGGAGAGACCCAGTACTTC CATSVSASGSKGETQYF
- 13 TRBJ1-5 TRBV29-1 - TGCAGCGTTGGGCAGAATAGCAATCAGCCCCAGCATTTT CSVGQNSNQPQHF
- 14 TRBJ2-5 TRBV5-1 - TGCGCCAGCAGCTACCAGCGAGGTAAAGAGACCCAGTACTTC CASSYQRGKETQYF
- 14 TRBJ2-5 TRBV5-1 TRBD1 TGCGCCAGCAGCACCGTTTACAGGGGAGAGACCCAGTACTTC CASSTVYRGETQYF
- 15 TRBJ2-2 TRBV2 TRBD2 TGTGCCAGCAGTGCTAGCGGGGGAGACACCGGGGAGCTGTTTTTT CASSASGGDTGELFF
- 13 TRBJ2-7 TRBV6-6 - TGTGCCAGCAGTTCACAGGCCCCCTACGAGCAGTACTTC CASSSQAPYEQYF
- 13 TRBJ2-4 TRBV6-5 - TGTGCCAGCACAGAAGACATGGCGAACATTCAGTACTTC CASTEDMANIQYF